This T cell receptor beta chain was obtained from a study of shared clonotypes between healthy human individuals (dated by TCRdb to the early 2020s). General notes on the study: A couple of women and a few men aged 18 to 49 years were included in the cohort. Per donor, leukapheresis produced somewhere between about 0.9 and 9.5 billion PBMCs. To estimate repertoire size and how much clonotype sharing occurs between individuals, the study deeply sequenced the blood TCR repertoires of 5 or 6 healthy adults. To increase sequencing depth and limit assay-specific biases, TCR repertoire library preparation and sequencing were carried out by different laboratories using diverse techniques. For each donor, CD4 naive and CD4 memory were each given three plates, CD8 naive was given two plates, and CD8 memory was given one plate.

Using the deep immunoSEQ assay, multiplex PCR amplified TCR CDR3 regions from genomic DNA. Extracted genomic DNA from each cell subset was distributed evenly across all wells of several immunoSEQ 96-well plates, and each plate was treated as a replicate. For sorted subsets, around 200 ng genomic DNA, equal to about 30,000 T cell genomes, was loaded into each replicate PCR. The purified libraries were quantified using a Qubit 3.0 fluorometer, sized with a Bioanalyzer 2100, and then quantified again using the KAPA Library Quantification kit. Every immunoSEQ 96-well plate was sequenced on a separate single-read 150-cycle Illumina NextSeq 550 flow cell. The source study handled its data this way. Because the immunoSEQ output included only junctional sequences and no quality scores, the filtering could not be the same as the filtering used for full-length reads. To assign V/J genes and CDR3, sequences were annotated against IMGT germline references using PyIR, a Python wrapper for IgBLAST v1.9. Reads were filtered out if the reads had weak V/J assignments (E-value above 1e-6), no CDR3, stop codons, out-of-frame junctions, or ambiguous translated residues. A V3J clonotype was defined by an identical inferred V gene, J gene, and CDR3 amino acid sequence. To compute the percentage overlap between repertoires, the number of shared unique clonotypes was divided by the size of the smaller repertoire. Repertoire richness was assessed with RTK rarefaction, the Chao1 estimator, and Recon v2.1 estimates of unobserved clonotypes. OLGA was used to compute generation probabilities for all TCRbeta clonotypes that the gDNA method yielded from several donors. TCRdb took over this immuneACCESS table, retaining in-frame rearrangements with V and J assigned. Such tables are incomplete; in checked studies, under half of the missing clones stem from an unresolved V gene, and the remainder is unexplained. D and trimming come from the DNA, and the V and J calls and clone size come from that table. The table for this sample lists 2 million to 2.5 million clones; over 85% of them were counted only once. The top ten hold 0.35% to 0.45% of the sample.

The study at large found these results: Pairwise subsampling indicated that sequencing depth was expected to affect the degree of clonotype sharing among donors. Rarefaction of sorted-subset datasets indicated incomplete sequencing despite the large sequencing depth. The small number of donors limited the genetic and exposure-history diversity represented. When several donors were compared, the shared fraction of clonotypes was about 5% for naive CD4, about 4% for naive CD8, about 2.4% for memory CD4, and around 0.37% for memory CD8. Higher generation probabilities were observed for clonotypes shared by all four sorted-subset donors than for non-shared clonotypes. Estimated clonotype richness was generally larger for naive than for memory subsets. Sampling was limited to blood, and TCR repertoires in tissue likely differ from TCR repertoires in blood.

Reading from cysteine to phenylalanine, the CDR3 counts 10 amino acids. Here the CDR3 DNA is all that survives: 30 bases in frame from base 1. V lost 2 bases and J lost 8 bases; the stretch between them is 3 bases long. For CDR1 and CDR2, the germline V gene lists MNHNS and SASEGT. In the case of this clone: Its antigen remains unidentified. One base away there is no much larger clone; base qualities are not given.

The donors were healthy, HIV-negative adults with no recently reported acute infections or vaccinations. All donors were Caucasian adults living in Nashville, Tennessee, USA. CD4+ T cells were enriched by magnetic negative selection; naive cells were then positively selected on CD45RA, and the negative fraction formed the memory subset. After blood collection by leukapheresis, PBMCs were isolated using Ficoll-Histopaque density gradient centrifugation and then cryopreserved in the vapor phase of liquid nitrogen. Analytical flow cytometry was used to check the purity and quantity of every magnetically sorted T cell population. Each sorted fraction had its genomic DNA isolated and then quantified by UV absorbance on a Nanodrop 2000c.

The TCR sequence derives from a young man in good health. Some clones in this sample may be carry-over from other donors' samples. Sequenced material: naive CD4+ T cells from PBMCs. This specimen's cell subset or site label, per the study, means: CD45RA+ positively selected. The chain links TRBV6-1 with TRBJ2-5, with the D segment identity uncertain. The CDR3 here reads CASSELTQYF. The DNA is as follows: TGTGCCAGCAGTGAACTAACCCAGTACTTC.